What follows are 30 T cell receptor beta chains derived from one specimen sequenced in a study of T cell changes during pregnancy in multiple sclerosis. Clones were sequenced by immunoSEQ multiplex PCR, and TCRdb holds only the in-frame ones, with some missing. Of 28,000 or so clones listed, 88% were seen once; the top ten hold roughly 8%. The source was CD8+ T cells from peripheral blood mononuclear cells, collected in the second trimester of pregnancy. The receptors shown here come from a female donor with multiple sclerosis, enrolled in a pregnancy study.

The V gene is TRBV13, the J gene TRBJ1-1; D gene ambiguous. The V and J ends lost 3 bases and 1 base respectively, with 6 bases between them. The CDR3 sequence is 13 residues long. Germline CDR1 is PRHDT and CDR2 is FYEKMQ (reference sequence). CDR3 nucleotides: TGTGCCAGCAGCTTTGGCCCGAACACTGAAGCTTTCTTT. Amino acids: CASSFGPNTEAFF.

This rearrangement joins TRBV13 to TRBJ1-1, with a tentative D call TRBD1 (5 bases). This CDR3 region has 14 residues. Germline values: CDR1 PRHDT, CDR2 FYEKMQ (reference sequence). Deletions cut 4 bases from V and 8 bases from J, with 17 bases between. CDR3 in DNA: TGTGCCAGCAGCTCCCACCTACAGGAGGGAGAAGCTTTCTTT. It codes for CASSSHLQEGEAFF.

The V gene is TRBV7-9, the J gene TRBJ1-2, with TRBD1 matching over 8 bases. The CDR3 is 14 amino acids. V dropped 3 bases and J dropped 3; count of bases not matched to a gene: 3. CDR1 is SEHNR and CDR2 is FQNEAQ in the germline V gene (reference sequence). The CDR3 loop reads CASSFAGGYYGYTF. CDR3 nucleotide sequence: TGTGCCAGCAGCTTTGCAGGGGGCTACTATGGCTACACCTTC.

This chain links TRBV6-4 with TRBJ1-1; D remains ambiguous. Trimming removed 6 bases at V and 1 base at J, with 9 bases between. Germline-derived CDR1 and CDR2 are MRHNA and SNTAGT. The CDR3 is 13 amino acids. The DNA for the CDR3 is TGTGCCAGCAGCAAGGAGGAGAACACTGAAGCTTTCTTT. This gives the protein CASSKEENTEAFF.

Concerning this clone itself: The junction and the germline gene differ at one end; a read error may be behind it. V gene TRBV7-7 combines with J gene TRBJ2-5; weak D call: TRBD2 (8 bases). Germline CDR1 SSHAT, CDR2 FNYEAQ (reference sequence). The CDR3 runs 15 residues. CDR3 sequence reads: CASSLAGQRRGTQYF. DNA of the CDR3: TGTGCTAGCAGCTTAGCGGGACAGCGTAGGGGGACCCAGTACTTC.

This clone turned up a few times. V is TRBV13 and J is TRBJ1-2; D call uncertain. This CDR3 is built from 13 residues. Trimming removed 2 bases at V and 1 base at J, with 5 bases between. In germline, CDR1 is PRHDT, CDR2 FYEKMQ (reference sequence). The chain's CDR3 is CASSLTDNYGYTF. Written as DNA, the CDR3 is TGTGCCAGCAGCTTAACAGATAACTATGGCTACACCTTC.

The chain couples TRBV4-2 to TRBJ2-2; 9 bases agree with TRBD2. CDR1 is LGHNA, CDR2 YNFKEQ, per germline. V was clipped by 1 base and J by 5 bases; unmatched bases: 11. CDR3 size: 18 residues. CDR3 amino acids: CASSQVGERGARTGELFF. The CDR3 nucleotides read TGTGCCAGCAGCCAAGTAGGGGAGCGGGGGGCACGGACCGGGGAGCTGTTTTTT.

The chain carries TRBV7-8 and TRBJ2-4; the D gene is possibly TRBD2 (5 bases). Germline V gives CDR1 SGHVS, CDR2 FQNEAQ. V lost 2 bases, J lost 7 bases, and 9 bases lay in between. This CDR3 spans 13 amino acids. CDR3 nucleotide sequence: TGTGCCAGCAGCTTAAACAGAGGGAACATTCAGTACTTC. Residues: CASSLNRGNIQYF.

This rearrangement joins TRBV19 to TRBJ1-1; a possible D gene is TRBD1 (5 bases). V lost 0 bases and J 3 bases, leaving 8 bases between the germline ends. Germline V gene sequence: CDR1 LNHDA, CDR2 SQIVND (reference sequence). CDR3 length: 14 amino acids. The CDR3 nucleotides are TGTGCCAGTAGTATAGAAGGGGCAGACACTGAAGCTTTCTTT. Residues: CASSIEGADTEAFF.

The rearrangement joins TRBV15 to TRBJ2-5; 9 bases agree with TRBD1. The CDR3 has 15 amino acids. Looked up from germline, CDR1 is LNHNV and CDR2 is YYDKDF (reference sequence). V shed 0 bases, J shed 5 bases, and the junction held 4 bases outside the gene matches. The CDR3 region is CATSRETGGGETQYF. The CDR3 bases are TGTGCCACCAGCAGAGAGACAGGGGGGGGCGAGACCCAGTACTTC.

The rearrangement links TRBV9 to TRBJ2-7; the D gene is possibly TRBD1 (5 bases). The CDR3 runs 15 residues. CDR1 and CDR2 (germline): SGDLS, YYNGEE. V was clipped by 2 bases and J by 3 bases, with 15 bases between them. The CDR3: CASSVLPQGFYEQYF. CDR3 sequence (DNA): TGTGCCAGCAGCGTTTTGCCGCAGGGATTCTACGAGCAGTACTTC.

The chain links TRBV7-9 to TRBJ2-7, with TRBD2 identical over 11 bases. The CDR3 covers 16 residues. J lost 1 base, V lost 8 bases, and 10 bases had no gene match. Germline CDR1 SEHNR, CDR2 FQNEAQ (reference sequence). The chain's CDR3 is CASYPAASGGSYEQYF. Here the CDR3 DNA reads TGTGCCAGCTACCCAGCCGCTAGCGGGGGGTCCTACGAGCAGTACTTC.

The chain couples TRBV11-3 to TRBJ2-2, with TRBD1 matching over 9 bases. Germline V gene data show CDR1 as SGHNT and CDR2 as YENEEA. The CDR3 consists of 16 residues. The V segment lost 1 base and the J segment 7 bases; nucleotides outside the gene matches: 7. CDR3 residues: CASSLGDGTGIGELFF. The CDR3 DNA reads as TGTGCCAGCAGCTTAGGGGATGGGACAGGGATCGGGGAGCTGTTTTTT.

V usage is TRBV4-3 and J usage is TRBJ1-5; a possible D gene is TRBD1 (6 bases). Trimming cost V 6 bases and J 0 bases, with 12 bases left between them. The germline V gene encodes CDR1 LGHNA and CDR2 YSLEER. The CDR3 runs 15 residues. DNA for the CDR3: TGCGCCAGCAGTCAGGGGATTTATAGCAATCAGCCCCAGCATTTT. As protein: CASSQGIYSNQPQHF.

This rearrangement joins TRBV7-2 to TRBJ1-1; 9 bases are a match to TRBD1. The CDR3 contains 13 residues. J was trimmed by 10 bases and V by 4 bases; bases with no gene match: 7. Germline V gives CDR1 SGHTA, CDR2 FQGNSA. CDR3 sequence (DNA): TGTGCCAGCAGCTCCGGGACAGGGACCGGAGCTTTCTTT. Amino acid sequence: CASSSGTGTGAFF. Combining the CDR3 with reference TRBV7-2 and TRBJ1-1 gives the whole variable domain GAGVSQSPSNKVTEKGKDVELRCDPISGHTALYWYRQSLGQGLEFLIYFQGNSAPDKSGLPSDRFSAERTGGSVSTLTIQRTQQEDSAVYLCASSSGTGTGAFFGQGTRLTVV.

The rearrangement links TRBV5-1 to TRBJ1-4, with TRBD1 matching over 8 bases. Losses at the gene ends were 1 base for V and 8 bases for J; bases not matched to a gene: 4. The CDR3 has 14 amino acids. The germline V gene encodes CDR1 SGHRS and CDR2 YFSETQ. CDR3 DNA sequence: TGCGCCAGCAGCTTGCAGGGGGCGCGGGAAAAACTGTTTTTT. Translation: CASSLQGAREKLFF. The entire variable domain, with the rest obtained from reference TRBV5-1 and TRBJ1-4, is as follows: KAGVTQTPRYLIKTRGQQVTLSCSPISGHRSVSWYQQTPGQGLQFLFEYFSETQRNKGNFPGRFSGRQFSNSRSEMNVSTLELGDSALYLCASSLQGAREKLFFGSGTQLSVL.

The rearrangement links TRBV5-6 to TRBJ2-1; TRBD2 agrees at 13 bases. This CDR3 region has 16 residues. The trim removed 4 bases at V and 2 bases at J, leaving 3 bases unmatched. In germline, CDR1 is SGHDT, CDR2 YYEEEE. CDR3 DNA: TGTGCCAGCAGCCGTGGACTAGCGGGAGCCTACAATGAGCAGTTCTTC. It codes for CASSRGLAGAYNEQFF.

The CDR3 coding sequence is TGTGCCAGCTCAACCAGGACAGGGGGAAGGTTCTATGGCTACACCTTC. It codes for CASSTRTGGRFYGYTF. The J gene is TRBJ1-2, the V gene TRBV18; 10 nucleotides agree with TRBD1. Germline V gene sequence: CDR1 KGHSH, CDR2 LQKENI. The trim removed 5 bases at V and 4 bases at J, leaving 10 bases unmatched. The CDR3 spans 16 residues.

In this sample, this clone turned up once. The CDR3, as DNA: TGTGCCAGCAGTGAAGAGGCAGGGGGCGGCAATCAGCCCCAGCATTTT. Residues: CASSEEAGGGNQPQHF. The chain couples TRBV6-1 to TRBJ1-5, with 8 bases that match TRBD1. This CDR3 spans 16 amino acids. Germline CDR1 and CDR2: MNHNS and SASEGT. V gave up 1 base and J gave up 2 bases; unmatched junction bases: 4.

The V gene is TRBV30, the J gene TRBJ2-2, with 9 bases aligning to TRBD1. V lost 1 base to trimming and J lost 5 bases; unmatched junction nucleotides: 11. This CDR3 is 17 amino acids long. The germline V gene has CDR1 GTSNPN and CDR2 SVGIG (reference sequence). The CDR3 nucleotides are TGTGCCTGGAGTGCACATCCCGGGACAGGGCTAACCGGGGAGCTGTTTTTT. As protein: CAWSAHPGTGLTGELFF.

The chain couples TRBV7-8 to TRBJ2-5; the D is unclear. Trimming left V 1 base short and J 1 base short, with 4 bases between. The CDR3 totals 13 residues. Germline values: CDR1 SGHVS, CDR2 FQNEAQ. CDR3 bases: TGTGCCAGCAGCTTAGACTCCCAAGAGACCCAGTACTTC. Amino acids: CASSLDSQETQYF. The variable domain in full, with the rest retrieved from reference TRBV7-8 and TRBJ2-5, is GAGVSQSPRYKVAKRGQDVALRCDPISGHVSLFWYQQALGQGPEFLTYFQNEAQLDKSGLPSDRFFAERPEGSVSTLKIQRTQQEDSAVYLCASSLDSQETQYFGPGTRLLVL.

This chain connects TRBV19 to TRBJ1-1, with D maybe TRBD1 (6 bases). The CDR3 totals 12 residues. In germline, CDR1 is LNHDA, CDR2 SQIVND (reference sequence). V lost 11 bases, J lost 4 bases, and 14 bases lay in between. CDR3 sequence reads: CAAMGAGTEAFF. CDR3 in DNA: TGTGCCGCAATGGGGGCGGGCACTGAAGCTTTCTTT. Using reference TRBV19 and TRBJ1-1 for the parts outside the CDR3, the full variable domain is DGGITQSPKYLFRKEGQNVTLSCEQNLNHDAMYWYRQDPGQGLRLIYYSQIVNDFQKGDIAEGYSVSREKKESFPLTVTSAQKNPTAFYLCAAMGAGTEAFFGQGTRLTVV.

This clone was picked up one time. The chain couples TRBV19 to TRBJ2-1; 16 bases map to TRBD2. Germline CDR1 and CDR2: LNHDA and SQIVND (reference sequence). The CDR3 totals 18 residues. V trimming: 9 bases; J trimming: 5 bases; junction bases outside the gene matches: 13. The CDR3 nucleotides are TGTGCCAGCGCACCGGGACTAGCGGGGGGGCCCGTTAACAATGAGCAGTTCTTC. Its translation is CASAPGLAGGPVNNEQFF.

This clone occurred once. The chain is built from TRBV4-3 and TRBJ2-5, with TRBD2 as a possible D gene (6 bases). This CDR3 comprises 15 residues. CDR1 LGHNA and CDR2 YSLEER come from the germline V gene. V was cut by 1 base and J by 1 base, with 10 bases left in between. CDR3 residues: CASSQARRVQETQYF. The CDR3 nucleotides are TGCGCCAGCAGCCAAGCCCGGAGGGTCCAAGAGACCCAGTACTTC.

The J gene is TRBJ2-3, the V gene TRBV6-6; 7 nucleotides align to TRBD2. From germline, CDR1 is MNHNY and CDR2 SVGAGI (reference sequence). The CDR3 is made up of 12 amino acids. With V trimmed by 6 bases and J by 9 bases, 6 bases remained unmatched. The CDR3 region is CASSEEAGTQYF. In DNA, the CDR3 is TGTGCCAGCAGCGAAGAAGCGGGAACGCAGTATTTT.

CDR3 in DNA: TGTGCCAGCAGCCAGGGACTAGCGGGGTCCTACGAGCAGTACTTC. Protein: CASSQGLAGSYEQYF. V is TRBV6-1 and J is TRBJ2-5; TRBD2 matches 13 bases. The end of the DNA is better explained by TRBJ2-7, so the J call may be wrong. Germline-derived CDR1 and CDR2 are MNHNS and SASEGT. The CDR3 has 15 residues.

The V and J genes are TRBV2 and TRBJ2-7; 8 positions agree with TRBD1. V dropped 5 bases and J dropped 0; count of bases not matched to a gene: 3. The CDR3 length is 14 residues. Germline V gives CDR1 SNHLY, CDR2 FYNNEI. The CDR3 DNA reads as TGTGCCAGCAGTTGGACAGGGCGCTCCTACGAGCAGTACTTC. Translation: CASSWTGRSYEQYF.

The gene calls are TRBV11-2 and TRBJ1-2, with a possible D match to TRBD1 (5 bases). The CDR3 spans 13 residues. V lost 5 bases and J lost 8, with 15 bases in between. The germline V gene encodes CDR1 SGHAT and CDR2 FQNNGV. The CDR3 spells CASSLNGHFGYTF. Written as DNA, the CDR3 is TGTGCCAGCAGCCTGAATGGACATTTCGGCTACACCTTC.

The chain's CDR3 is CASSQDRPGLVTDTQYF. The CDR3 region has the DNA TGCGCCAGCAGCCAAGATAGGCCGGGACTAGTGACAGATACGCAGTATTTT. V and J are TRBV4-3 and TRBJ2-3, with 8 bases identical to TRBD2. The CDR3 consists of 17 residues. V shed 0 bases, J shed 3 bases, and the junction held 8 bases outside the gene matches. Germline loops: CDR1 LGHNA, CDR2 YSLEER.

The chain links TRBV2 to TRBJ1-6; D may be TRBD1 (5 bases). CDR3 length: 14 residues. CDR1 and CDR2 from the germline V gene are SNHLY and FYNNEI. With 10 bases removed from V and 0 bases from J, the gap between germline ends came to 10 bases. For the CDR3, the DNA is TGTGCCACCAGAGACAGCTCCTATAATTCACCCCTCCACTTT. Translation gives CATRDSSYNSPLHF.